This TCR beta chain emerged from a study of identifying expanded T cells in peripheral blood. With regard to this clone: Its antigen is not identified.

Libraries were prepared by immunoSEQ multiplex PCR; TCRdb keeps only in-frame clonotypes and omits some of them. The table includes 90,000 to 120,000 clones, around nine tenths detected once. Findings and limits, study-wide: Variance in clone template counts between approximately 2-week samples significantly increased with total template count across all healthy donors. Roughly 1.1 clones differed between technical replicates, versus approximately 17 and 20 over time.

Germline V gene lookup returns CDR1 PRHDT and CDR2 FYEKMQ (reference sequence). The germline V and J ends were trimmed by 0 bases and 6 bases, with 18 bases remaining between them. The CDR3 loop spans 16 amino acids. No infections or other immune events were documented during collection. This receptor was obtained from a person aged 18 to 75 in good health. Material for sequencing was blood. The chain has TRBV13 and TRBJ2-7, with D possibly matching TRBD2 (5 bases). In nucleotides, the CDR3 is TGTGCCAGCAGCTTAGGACGGGATCTCCCTCGGGGCGAGCAGTACTTC. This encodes CASSLGRDLPRGEQYF.